This T cell receptor beta chain was recovered during a study of shared clonotypes between healthy human individuals. Study-wide results and caveats: Clonotypes that were shared across four donors made up around 5.5% of naive CD4 clonotypes. Some clonotypes were shared by all four sorted-subset donors, while others were not shared. The non-shared ones had lower generation probabilities than the shared ones.

This clone was picked up one time. Its antigen is undetermined. The CDR3 extends over 20 amino acids. It was CD45RO-negative cells, positively selected for CCR7, that made up naive CD8 cells, with terminally differentiated effector memory CD45RA+ cells excluded. Only in-frame clones appear in the TCRdb table, and some are missing; sequencing was by immunoSEQ multiplex PCR. The data hold around 2,000,000 clones, with about 95% observed a single time. Sequencing input: naive CD8+ T cells sorted from blood. This receptor was taken from a man between 18 and 35 years old in good health. The chain is built from TRBV7-5 and TRBJ1-5. TRBV7-5 is designated a pseudogene. The CDR3 region is CARSLGARGPTAYSNQPQHF. The CDR3, as DNA: TGTGCCAGAAGCTTAGGGGCCCGGGGACCCACCGCGTATAGCAATCAGCCCCAGCATTTT.